A single sample is the source of the 18 T cell receptor beta chains below, sequenced in a study of cytomegalovirus exposure and HLA in healthy donors. Researchers ran the PCR with 60 Vbeta and 13 Jbeta primers. Some clones are missing from TCRdb's copy, which holds only in-frame ones; the method was immunoSEQ multiplex PCR. The data contain 100,000 to 150,000 clones, 70% to 85% of them singletons. Material: PBMCs. Receptors were obtained from a woman in her fifties or sixties in good health and CMV-seronegative.

V and J are TRBV9 and TRBJ2-2, with a tentative D call TRBD1 (5 bases). Germline-derived CDR1 and CDR2 are SGDLS and YYNGEE. The V end was cut by 7 bases, the J end by 4 bases, with 20 bases between. The CDR3 runs to 16 residues. DNA for the CDR3: TGTGCCAGCGGCCCTCCCAGGGCGGTCCGCACCGGGGAGCTGTTTTTT. It is translated as CASGPPRAVRTGELFF.

The V gene is TRBV15, the J gene TRBJ2-7, with TRBD2 identical over 7 bases. V lost 0 bases and J lost 4; bases outside the gene matches: 15. The length of the CDR3 is 18 residues. CDR1 is LNHNV and CDR2 is YYDKDF in the germline V gene (reference sequence). CDR3 sequence reads: CATSRDTGTLAGVYEQYF. As DNA, the CDR3 is TGTGCCACCAGCAGAGATACGGGGACTTTAGCGGGTGTATACGAGCAGTACTTC.

The CDR3 bases are TGTGCCAGCAGCGTAACCCAGGGAGGGCTTGGGAGCGGGAGAGTGTATGAGCAGTTCTTC. Protein: CASSVTQGGLGSGRVYEQFF. V and J are TRBV9 and TRBJ2-1; TRBD2 matches at 8 bases. This CDR3 is built from 20 residues. Unmatched junction bases numbered 23, after V lost 1 base and J lost 8 bases. CDR1 is SGDLS and CDR2 is YYNGEE in the germline V gene.

This chain uses TRBV5-5 with TRBJ1-2; a possible D gene is TRBD1 (5 bases). The V end lost 4 bases, the J end lost 3 bases, and 16 bases lay between the germline ends. The germline CDR1 and CDR2 sequences are SGHKS and YYEKEE (reference sequence). The CDR3 extends over 15 amino acids. The CDR3 nucleotides read TGTGCCAGCAGCAGGGGACCGGGGGTCTACTATGGCTACACCTTC. Translation gives CASSRGPGVYYGYTF.

The chain combines TRBV18 with TRBJ1-1, with 11 bases identical to TRBD1. The CDR3 loop spans 17 amino acids. V dropped 5 bases and J dropped 2; count of bases not matched to a gene: 10. From germline, CDR1 is KGHSH and CDR2 LQKENI. The CDR3 here is CASSTSSGTGGNTEAFF. CDR3 nucleotide sequence: TGTGCCAGCTCAACTTCCTCCGGGACAGGGGGTAACACTGAAGCTTTCTTT.

This clone was detected once. The chain links TRBV7-2 to TRBJ2-5; the match to TRBD2 covers 10 bases. Matching the DNA end better, TRBJ2-7 makes the J call doubtful. This CDR3 region has 15 residues. Germline values: CDR1 SGHTA, CDR2 FQGNSA. This chain's CDR3 is CASSSGTSEVYEQYF. DNA of the CDR3: TGTGCCAGCAGCTCCGGGACTAGCGAAGTCTACGAGCAGTACTTC.

This clone was seen just once. The chain links TRBV18 to TRBJ2-2; the D gene is possibly TRBD1 (5 bases). Trimming pared 4 bases from V and 6 bases from J, leaving 15 bases between. Per germline, CDR1 KGHSH and CDR2 LQKENI. CDR3 size: 15 residues. The CDR3, as DNA: TGTGCCAGCTCACTGTCCAGGGTATATGCCGGGGAGCTGTTTTTT. Translating gives CASSLSRVYAGELFF.

V gene TRBV6-1 combines with J gene TRBJ1-2; D gene ambiguous. V lost 2 bases and J 5 bases, leaving 12 bases between the germline ends. Germline assignment: CDR1 MNHNS and CDR2 SASEGT. The CDR3 consists of 14 residues. In nucleotides, the CDR3 is TGTGCCAGCAGTGAATTGAGAATGGAGTATGGCTACACCTTC. It yields the protein CASSELRMEYGYTF.

The V gene is TRBV7-9, the J gene TRBJ2-1, with TRBD1 identical over 9 bases. The CDR3 totals 13 residues. The ends lost 5 bases at V and 9 bases at J; junction bases unmatched: 5. Germline lookup yields CDR1 SEHNR and CDR2 FQNEAQ (reference sequence). CDR3 residues: CASSRQGVGEQFF. The CDR3 region has the DNA TGTGCCAGCAGCCGACAGGGGGTAGGTGAGCAGTTCTTC.

The J gene is TRBJ2-5, the V gene TRBV19, with a tentative D call TRBD2 (5 bases). Trimming removed 3 bases from V and 4 bases from J, with 12 bases in between. Germline assignment: CDR1 LNHDA and CDR2 SQIVND (reference sequence). This CDR3 spans 14 amino acids. The CDR3 DNA sequence: TGTGCCAGTAGTATCACTTCCGGGGTAGAGACCCAGTACTTC. Translating it yields CASSITSGVETQYF.

There are a few counts of this clone. V gene TRBV5-5 combines with J gene TRBJ2-1, with 9 bases identical to TRBD1. The V segment lost 2 bases and the J segment 5 bases; nucleotides outside the gene matches: 5. The germline gives CDR1 SGHKS, CDR2 YYEKEE (reference sequence). The CDR3 is 15 residues long. CDR3 in amino acids: CASSFRGQGNNEQFF. The CDR3 nucleotides are TGTGCCAGCAGCTTTAGGGGACAGGGAAACAATGAGCAGTTCTTC.

The chain recombines TRBV7-2 with TRBJ2-7; 9 bases fit TRBD1. With 3 bases clipped from V and 4 bases from J, the junction kept 4 bases outside the gene matches. This CDR3 is built from 14 residues. Looked up from germline, CDR1 is SGHTA and CDR2 is FQGNSA. For the CDR3, the DNA is TGTGCCAGCAGCTTCCGGGACAGGGTGTACGAGCAGTACTTC. Amino acids: CASSFRDRVYEQYF. The complete variable domain, with remaining parts taken from reference TRBV7-2 and TRBJ2-7, reads GAGVSQSPSNKVTEKGKDVELRCDPISGHTALYWYRQSLGQGLEFLIYFQGNSAPDKSGLPSDRFSAERTGGSVSTLTIQRTQQEDSAVYLCASSFRDRVYEQYFGPGTRLTVT.

This chain uses TRBV29-1 with TRBJ2-7; 10 bases map to TRBD1. Germline CDR1 reads SQVTM; CDR2 reads ANQGSEA. The CDR3 length is 14 residues. J gave up 7 bases and V 4 bases, and 10 bases lay outside the gene matches. The CDR3 sequence is CSVAGTGEVREQYF. In DNA, the CDR3 is TGCAGCGTTGCCGGGACAGGGGAAGTGAGAGAGCAGTACTTC.

The chain joins TRBV28 to TRBJ2-7; tentatively, D is TRBD2 (5 bases). The CDR3 is 15 amino acids. CDR1 and CDR2 from the germline V gene are MDHEN and SYDVKM. The V end was cut by 5 bases, the J end by 0 bases, with 14 bases between. DNA of the CDR3: TGTGCCAGCAGTCCTCGGACGGGGTTCTCCTACGAGCAGTACTTC. This codes for CASSPRTGFSYEQYF.

This rearrangement joins TRBV6-1 to TRBJ1-1; possible D gene TRBD1, 6 bases. V lost 5 bases and J lost 1, with 11 bases in between. Germline assignment: CDR1 MNHNS and CDR2 SASEGT. This CDR3 is 14 amino acids long. Here the CDR3 reads CASSFQGRNTEAFF. CDR3 bases: TGTGCCAGCAGTTTCCAGGGGAGGAACACTGAAGCTTTCTTT.

The chain uses TRBV6-1 and TRBJ1-4; D is unresolved. The CDR3 spans 13 residues. Germline V gene data show CDR1 as MNHNS and CDR2 as SASEGT. V lost 7 bases and J lost 5, with 11 bases in between. CDR3 sequence (DNA): TGTGCCAGCACGGAGCCCTTGAATGAAAAACTGTTTTTT. Translating gives CASTEPLNEKLFF.

This sequence joins TRBV16 and TRBJ1-2; D gene uncertain. The germline V gene has CDR1 KGHSY and CDR2 FQNENV. CDR3 length equals 18 residues. Trimming took 0 bases from V and 8 from J, leaving 25 bases between them. CDR3 amino acids: CASSQSISGDFALKGYTF. For the CDR3, the DNA is TGTGCCAGCAGCCAATCTATCAGCGGGGATTTCGCTCTTAAAGGCTACACCTTC.

The J gene is TRBJ1-4, the V gene TRBV5-5; D possibly corresponds to TRBD1 (6 bases). V was shortened by 0 bases and J by 4 bases, with 10 bases between the two germline ends. Germline lookup yields CDR1 SGHKS and CDR2 YYEKEE (reference sequence). The CDR3 contains 15 residues. The CDR3 reads CASSLGDKYNEKLFF. The CDR3, as DNA: TGTGCCAGCAGCTTGGGGGACAAATATAATGAAAAACTGTTTTTT.